The source of this T cell receptor (beta chain) is a study of CD8 T cells in Susac syndrome. Study outcomes and limitations: The authors acknowledged that their TCR sequencing and HLA analysis involved a relatively small number of individuals.

Sequencing of TCR beta was performed on blood CD8+ T cells and on blood CD4+ T cells. With random hexamers, reverse transcription was performed on about 0.5 to 1 ug of RNA. The amplification used immunoSEQ multiplex PCR on TCR beta CDR3; it spanned 54 Vbeta and 13 Jbeta. TCRdb re-derived calls from the immunoSEQ multiplex PCR reads in MiXCR, one entry per CDR3 protein. The sample carries around 140,000 distinct CDR3 sequences, 80% recorded once. On this clonotype: Its antigen is undetermined.

This CDR3 region has 15 residues. Germline CDR1 reads LGHDT; CDR2 reads YNNKEL (reference sequence). The trim removed 4 bases at V and 4 bases at J, leaving 7 bases unmatched. The clonotype was recovered from a human donor with multiple sclerosis. The sample consisted of CD8+ T cells from PBMCs. J is TRBJ1-5 and V is TRBV3-1; 7 positions match TRBD1. DNA for the CDR3: TGTGCCAGCAGCCCACAGGGGCCTCTTAATCAGCCCCAGCATTTT. Its translation: CASSPQGPLNQPQHF.